This TCR beta chain was identified in a study of blood T cell repertoires in COVID-19. Repertoires were generated with immunoSEQ multiplex PCR, while TCRdb's copy carries only in-frame clones and drops some. The sample has about 480,000 clones, over 75% seen once; the top ten hold less than 2%. The count of this clone is one. The V end was cut by 5 bases, the J end by 5 bases, with 18 bases between. Germline loops: CDR1 SGHTA, CDR2 FQGNSA. The CDR3 extends over 15 amino acids. The sequencing sample was made of PBMCs or T cells enriched from blood (not recorded which). The sequence came from a woman between 40 and 50 years old who had recovered from COVID-19. The chain links TRBV7-2 to TRBJ1-1; D not certain. CDR3 amino acids: CASSQARGPGTEAFF. The CDR3 DNA reads as TGTGCCAGCAGCCAGGCGAGAGGGCCGGGGACTGAAGCTTTCTTT.